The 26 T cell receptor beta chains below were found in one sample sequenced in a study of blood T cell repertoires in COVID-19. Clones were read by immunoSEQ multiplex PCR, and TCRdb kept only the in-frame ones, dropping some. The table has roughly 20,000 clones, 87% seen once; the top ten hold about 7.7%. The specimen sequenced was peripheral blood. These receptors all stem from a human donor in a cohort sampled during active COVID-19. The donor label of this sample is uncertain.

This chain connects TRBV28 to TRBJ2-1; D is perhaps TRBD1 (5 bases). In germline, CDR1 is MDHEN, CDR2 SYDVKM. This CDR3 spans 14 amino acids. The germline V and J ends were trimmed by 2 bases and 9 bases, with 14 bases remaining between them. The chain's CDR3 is CASSLEQAWGEQFF. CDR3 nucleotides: TGTGCCAGCAGTTTAGAACAGGCGTGGGGTGAGCAGTTCTTC.

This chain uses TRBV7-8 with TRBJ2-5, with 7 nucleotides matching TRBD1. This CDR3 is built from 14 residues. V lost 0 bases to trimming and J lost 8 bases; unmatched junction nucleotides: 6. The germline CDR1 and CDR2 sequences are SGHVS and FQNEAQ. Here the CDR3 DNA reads TGTGCCAGCAGCTTAGCGGAGGCAGGGGGAACCCAGTACTTC. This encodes CASSLAEAGGTQYF.

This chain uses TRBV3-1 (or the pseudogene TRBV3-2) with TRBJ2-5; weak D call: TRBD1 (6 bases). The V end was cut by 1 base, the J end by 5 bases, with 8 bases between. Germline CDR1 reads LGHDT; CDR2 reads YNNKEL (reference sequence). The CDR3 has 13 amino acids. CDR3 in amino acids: CASSQGGRETQYF. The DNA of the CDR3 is TGTGCCAGCAGCCAAGGGGGGCGGGAGACCCAGTACTTC.

The CDR3 loop reads CASSLTSGPGELFF. CDR3 coding DNA: TGCGCCAGCAGCTTGACTAGCGGACCCGGGGAGCTGTTTTTT. The chain has TRBV5-1 and TRBJ2-2; 8 bases are shared with TRBD2. V lost 1 base and J lost 6; bases outside the gene matches: 2. CDR3 length: 14 residues. Germline CDR1 reads SGHRS; CDR2 reads YFSETQ. The whole variable domain, remainder taken from reference TRBV5-1 and TRBJ2-2, is KAGVTQTPRYLIKTRGQQVTLSCSPISGHRSVSWYQQTPGQGLQFLFEYFSETQRNKGNFPGRFSGRQFSNSRSEMNVSTLELGDSALYLCASSLTSGPGELFFGEGSRLTVL.

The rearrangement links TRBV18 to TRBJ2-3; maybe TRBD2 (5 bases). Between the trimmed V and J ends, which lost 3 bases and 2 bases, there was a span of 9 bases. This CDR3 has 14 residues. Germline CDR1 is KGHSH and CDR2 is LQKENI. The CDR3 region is CASSPGIFTDTQYF. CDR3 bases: TGTGCCAGCTCACCCGGGATCTTCACAGATACGCAGTATTTT.

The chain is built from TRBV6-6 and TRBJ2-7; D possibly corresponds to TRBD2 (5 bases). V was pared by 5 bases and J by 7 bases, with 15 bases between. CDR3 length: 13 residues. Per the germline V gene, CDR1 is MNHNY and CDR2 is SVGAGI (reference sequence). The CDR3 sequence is CASSTFLASEQYF. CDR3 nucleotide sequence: TGTGCCAGCAGTACCTTCCTAGCCAGTGAGCAGTACTTC.

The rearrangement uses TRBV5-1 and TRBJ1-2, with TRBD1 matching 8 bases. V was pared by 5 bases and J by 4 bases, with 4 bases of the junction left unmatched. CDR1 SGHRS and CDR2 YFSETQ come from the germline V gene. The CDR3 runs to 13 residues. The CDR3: CASRRTGIYGYTF. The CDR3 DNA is TGCGCCAGCAGAAGGACAGGGATCTATGGCTACACCTTC. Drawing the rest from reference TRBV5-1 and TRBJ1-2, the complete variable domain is KAGVTQTPRYLIKTRGQQVTLSCSPISGHRSVSWYQQTPGQGLQFLFEYFSETQRNKGNFPGRFSGRQFSNSRSEMNVSTLELGDSALYLCASRRTGIYGYTFGSGTRLTVV.

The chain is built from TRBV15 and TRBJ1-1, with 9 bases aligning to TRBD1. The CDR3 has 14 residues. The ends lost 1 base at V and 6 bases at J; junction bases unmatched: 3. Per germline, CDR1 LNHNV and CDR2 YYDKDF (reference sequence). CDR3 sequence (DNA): TGTGCCACCAGCAGAGTGGGACAGGGAGCTGAAGCTTTCTTT. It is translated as CATSRVGQGAEAFF.

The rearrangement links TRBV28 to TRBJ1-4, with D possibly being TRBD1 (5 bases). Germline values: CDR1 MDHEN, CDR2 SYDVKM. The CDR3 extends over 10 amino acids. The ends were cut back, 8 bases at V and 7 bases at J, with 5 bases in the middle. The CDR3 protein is CASQGEKLFF. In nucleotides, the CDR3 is TGTGCCAGCCAGGGTGAAAAACTGTTTTTT.

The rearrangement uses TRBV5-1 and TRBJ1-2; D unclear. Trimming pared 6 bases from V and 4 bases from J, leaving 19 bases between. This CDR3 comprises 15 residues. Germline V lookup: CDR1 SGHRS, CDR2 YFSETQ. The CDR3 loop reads CASTITSEGVYGYTF. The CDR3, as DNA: TGCGCCAGCACCATCACTTCGGAGGGTGTCTATGGCTACACCTTC.

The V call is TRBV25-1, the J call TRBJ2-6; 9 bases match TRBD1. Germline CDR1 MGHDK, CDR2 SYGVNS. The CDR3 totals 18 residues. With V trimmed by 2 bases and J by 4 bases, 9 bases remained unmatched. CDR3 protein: CASSEGTGPVWGANVLTF. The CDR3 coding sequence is TGTGCCAGCAGTGAAGGGACAGGGCCAGTATGGGGGGCCAACGTCCTGACTTTC.

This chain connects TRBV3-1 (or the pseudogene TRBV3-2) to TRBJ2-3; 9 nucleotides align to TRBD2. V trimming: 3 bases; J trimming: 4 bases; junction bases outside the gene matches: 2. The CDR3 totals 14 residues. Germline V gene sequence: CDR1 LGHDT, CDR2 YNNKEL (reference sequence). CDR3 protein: CASSQAGGSDTQYF. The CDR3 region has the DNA TGTGCCAGCAGCCAGGCGGGAGGGTCAGATACGCAGTATTTT.

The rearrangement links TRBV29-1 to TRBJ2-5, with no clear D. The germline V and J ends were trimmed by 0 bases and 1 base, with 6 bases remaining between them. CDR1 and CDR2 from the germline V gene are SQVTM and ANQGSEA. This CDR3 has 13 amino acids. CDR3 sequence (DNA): TGCAGCGTTGAAGATAGAGGCCAAGAGACCCAGTACTTC. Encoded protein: CSVEDRGQETQYF.

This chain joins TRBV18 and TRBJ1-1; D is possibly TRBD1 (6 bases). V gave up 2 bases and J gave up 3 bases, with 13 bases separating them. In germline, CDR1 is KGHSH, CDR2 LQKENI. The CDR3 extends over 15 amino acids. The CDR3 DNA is TGTGCCAGCTCACCATTCAGGGGCCCACACACTGAAGCTTTCTTT. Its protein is CASSPFRGPHTEAFF.

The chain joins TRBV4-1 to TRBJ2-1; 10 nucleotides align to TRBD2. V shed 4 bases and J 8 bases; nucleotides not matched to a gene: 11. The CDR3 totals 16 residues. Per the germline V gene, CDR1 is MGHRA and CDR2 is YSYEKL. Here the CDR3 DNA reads TGCGCCAGCAGCCCGGGTCCTCTAGCGGGAGTCGATGAGCAGTTCTTC. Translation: CASSPGPLAGVDEQFF.

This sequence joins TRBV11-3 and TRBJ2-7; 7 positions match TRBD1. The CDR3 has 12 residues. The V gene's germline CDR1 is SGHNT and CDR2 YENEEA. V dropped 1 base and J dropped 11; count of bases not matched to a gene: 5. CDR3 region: CASSLVQGKKYF. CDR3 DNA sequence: TGTGCCAGCAGCTTAGTACAGGGGAAGAAGTACTTC.

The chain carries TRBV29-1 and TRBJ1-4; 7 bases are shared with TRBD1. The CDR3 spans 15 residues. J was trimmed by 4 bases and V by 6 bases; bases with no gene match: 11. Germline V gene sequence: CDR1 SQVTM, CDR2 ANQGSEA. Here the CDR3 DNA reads TGCAGCGTCGGAGAGCAGGGGGTCGGTAATGAAAAACTGTTTTTT. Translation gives CSVGEQGVGNEKLFF.

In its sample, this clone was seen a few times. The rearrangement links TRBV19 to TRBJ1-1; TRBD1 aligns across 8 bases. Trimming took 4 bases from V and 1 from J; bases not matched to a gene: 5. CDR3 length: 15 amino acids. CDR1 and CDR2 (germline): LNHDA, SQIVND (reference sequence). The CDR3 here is CASSTGQGGNTEAFF. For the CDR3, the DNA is TGTGCCAGTAGTACTGGACAGGGCGGGAACACTGAAGCTTTCTTT.

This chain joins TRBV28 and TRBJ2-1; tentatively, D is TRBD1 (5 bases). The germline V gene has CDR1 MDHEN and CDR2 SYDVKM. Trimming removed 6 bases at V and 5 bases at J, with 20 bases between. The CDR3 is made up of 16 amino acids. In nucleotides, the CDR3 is TGTGCCAGCAGCCCACCGTATAGGGGCGCTAACAATGAGCAGTTCTTC. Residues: CASSPPYRGANNEQFF.

The CDR3 spells CASSSSPDTEAFF. The CDR3 DNA follows: TGTGCCAGCTCATCGTCCCCCGACACTGAAGCTTTCTTT. V gene TRBV18 combines with J gene TRBJ1-1; D remains unclear. The CDR3 is 13 residues long. Germline V gene data show CDR1 as KGHSH and CDR2 as LQKENI. Deletions cut 5 bases from V and 3 bases from J, with 10 bases between.

The CDR3 sequence: CAWSTGLAGSTDTQYF. The CDR3 DNA follows: TGTGCCTGGAGCACAGGACTAGCAGGGAGCACAGATACGCAGTATTTT. The chain uses TRBV30 and TRBJ2-3, with 8 nucleotides matching TRBD2. J was trimmed by 0 bases and V by 3 bases; bases with no gene match: 8. Germline V lookup: CDR1 GTSNPN, CDR2 SVGIG (reference sequence). The CDR3 extends over 16 amino acids.

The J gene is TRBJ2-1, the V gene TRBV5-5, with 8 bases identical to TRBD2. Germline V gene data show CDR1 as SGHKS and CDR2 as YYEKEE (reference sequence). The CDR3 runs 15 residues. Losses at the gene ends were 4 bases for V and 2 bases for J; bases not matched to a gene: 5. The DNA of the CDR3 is TGTGCCAGCAGCCCGAGACTAGCGCCCTACAATGAGCAGTTCTTC. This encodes CASSPRLAPYNEQFF.

The CDR3, as DNA: TGTGCCAGCAGCCAAGGGGAGGCCTATGGGACCCAGTACTTC. It yields the protein CASSQGEAYGTQYF. The chain carries TRBV3-1 (or the pseudogene TRBV3-2) and TRBJ2-5; possible D gene TRBD2, 6 bases. This CDR3 comprises 14 residues. Germline CDR1 and CDR2: LGHDT and YNNKEL (reference sequence). Trimming removed 1 base at V and 7 bases at J, with 13 bases between.

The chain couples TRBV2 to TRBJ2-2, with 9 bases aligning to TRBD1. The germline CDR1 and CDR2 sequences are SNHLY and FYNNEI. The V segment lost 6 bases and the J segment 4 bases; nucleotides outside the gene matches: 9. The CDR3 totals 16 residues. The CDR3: CASRTAGTGFTGELFF. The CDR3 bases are TGTGCCAGCAGGACTGCCGGGACAGGGTTCACCGGGGAGCTGTTTTTT.

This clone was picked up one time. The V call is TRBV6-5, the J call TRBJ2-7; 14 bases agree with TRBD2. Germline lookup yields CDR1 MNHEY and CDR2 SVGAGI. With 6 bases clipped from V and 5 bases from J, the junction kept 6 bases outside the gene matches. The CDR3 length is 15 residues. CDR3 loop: CASSPKGLAGDEQYF. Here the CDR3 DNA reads TGTGCCAGCAGCCCCAAGGGACTAGCGGGAGACGAGCAGTACTTC.

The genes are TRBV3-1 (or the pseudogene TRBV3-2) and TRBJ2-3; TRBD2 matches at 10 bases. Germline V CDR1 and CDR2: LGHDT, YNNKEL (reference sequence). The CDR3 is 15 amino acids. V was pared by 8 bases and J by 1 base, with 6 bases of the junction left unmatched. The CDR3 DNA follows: TGTGCCAGCGGAAGTCTAGCGGGGGGCACAGATACGCAGTATTTT. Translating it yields CASGSLAGGTDTQYF.